These 25 T cell receptor beta chains were sequenced from one sample in a study of blood T cell repertoires in COVID-19. This table comes from immunoSEQ multiplex PCR, and its TCRdb copy is limited to in-frame clones, with some not included. The table has 390,000 or so clones, 86% seen once. Sample: peripheral blood. These receptors all stem from a woman in her thirties with active or convalescent COVID-19.

The genes are TRBV6-5 and TRBJ1-4; 8 positions agree with TRBD1. This CDR3 region has 14 residues. CDR1 is MNHEY, CDR2 SVGAGI, per germline. The J segment lost 8 bases and the V segment lost 6 bases, leaving 8 bases of the junction unmatched. CDR3 coding DNA: TGTGCCAGCAGGACCGGGACAGGTCTGGAAAAACTGTTTTTT. Its protein is CASRTGTGLEKLFF.

The rearrangement links TRBV4-1 to TRBJ2-1, with 7 bases fitting TRBD1. Germline CDR1 and CDR2: MGHRA and YSYEKL. The CDR3 is made up of 15 amino acids. Germline trimming cut 4 bases from V and 3 bases from J; bases unmatched to any gene: 6. Here the CDR3 DNA reads TGCGCCAGCAGCCTTCAGGACAGGATCTACAATGAGCAGTTCTTC. Protein product: CASSLQDRIYNEQFF.

J is TRBJ1-2 and V is TRBV4-1, with no clear D. V lost 1 base and J 4 bases, leaving 4 bases between the germline ends. Germline V gives CDR1 MGHRA, CDR2 YSYEKL. CDR3 length: 12 residues. CDR3 nucleotide sequence: TGCGCCAGCAGCCAAGCCAGCTATGGCTACACCTTC. This codes for CASSQASYGYTF.

This chain links TRBV5-6 with TRBJ2-7; D is possibly TRBD1 (7 bases). The CDR3 covers 15 residues. Per the germline V gene, CDR1 is SGHDT and CDR2 is YYEEEE. V lost 5 bases, J lost 4 bases, and 19 bases lay in between. The CDR3 nucleotides read TGTGCCAGCAGTTTCGACAGGGAGGCGGGTTACGAGCAGTACTTC. Protein sequence: CASSFDREAGYEQYF.

The genes are TRBV5-4 and TRBJ2-3; TRBD2 matches at 8 bases. The CDR3 has 17 residues. Germline trimming cut 0 bases from V and 1 base from J; bases unmatched to any gene: 7. The germline CDR1 and CDR2 sequences are SGHNT and YYREEE (reference sequence). DNA for the CDR3: TGTGCCAGCAGCTTGGCCGGGGCGGGGGGACGCACAGATACGCAGTATTTT. It codes for CASSLAGAGGRTDTQYF. The entire variable domain, with the rest obtained from reference TRBV5-4 and TRBJ2-3, is as follows: ETGVTQSPTHLIKTRGQQVTLRCSSQSGHNTVSWYQQALGQGPQFIFQYYREEENGRGNFPPRFSGLQFPNYSSELNVNALELDDSALYLCASSLAGAGGRTDTQYFGPGTRLTVL.

The chain is built from TRBV30 and TRBJ2-7; D might be TRBD2 (6 bases). V dropped 1 base and J dropped 6 bases, with 13 bases sitting between them. The germline V gene encodes CDR1 GTSNPN and CDR2 SVGIG (reference sequence). CDR3 length: 13 amino acids. The CDR3 sequence: CAWSATSGSEQYF. CDR3 coding DNA: TGTGCCTGGAGTGCCACGTCCGGGAGCGAGCAGTACTTC. The variable domain in full, with the rest retrieved from reference TRBV30 and TRBJ2-7, is SQTIHQWPATLVQPVGSPLSLECTVEGTSNPNLYWYRQAAGRGLQLLFYSVGIGQISSEVPQNLSASRPQDRQFILSSKKLLLSDSGFYLCAWSATSGSEQYFGPGTRLTVT.

This chain uses TRBV5-1 with TRBJ2-1; 8 nucleotides line up with TRBD2. V was pared by 4 bases and J by 4 bases, with 7 bases of the junction left unmatched. The CDR3 runs 15 residues. Germline loops: CDR1 SGHRS, CDR2 YFSETQ. The CDR3 DNA sequence: TGCGCCAGCAGCGGATTAGCGGGAATATACAATGAGCAGTTCTTC. This translates into CASSGLAGIYNEQFF.

The J gene is TRBJ2-5, the V gene TRBV7-8; 8 positions match TRBD2. The ends lost 5 bases at V and 1 base at J; junction bases unmatched: 12. The CDR3 contains 17 residues. Germline CDR1 is SGHVS and CDR2 is FQNEAQ. CDR3 protein: CASSTRLRGAVQETQYF. For the CDR3, the DNA is TGTGCCAGCAGCACCCGTTTGCGGGGGGCGGTCCAAGAGACCCAGTACTTC.

This sequence joins TRBV5-1 and TRBJ2-4, with D tentatively TRBD1 (6 bases). The CDR3 has 14 amino acids. With 4 bases removed from V and 15 bases from J, the gap between germline ends came to 23 bases. Per the germline V gene, CDR1 is SGHRS and CDR2 is YFSETQ. CDR3 DNA: TGCGCCAGCAGCGCGTGGACAGACGATCCTAGGCGGTACTTC. This codes for CASSAWTDDPRRYF.

Written as DNA, the CDR3 is TGTGCCAGTAGCGACACAGGGGATGCCACCGGGGAGCTGTTTTTT. Its translation: CASSDTGDATGELFF. The chain employs TRBV19 and TRBJ2-2, with TRBD1 matching over 7 bases. The CDR3 has 15 residues. V was pared by 6 bases and J by 4 bases, with 8 bases of the junction left unmatched. The germline V gene has CDR1 LNHDA and CDR2 SQIVND (reference sequence).

The rearrangement uses TRBV25-1 and TRBJ1-3; TRBD1 matches at 9 bases. V lost 6 bases and J lost 5; bases outside the gene matches: 11. CDR1 is MGHDK, CDR2 SYGVNS, per germline. The CDR3 is 16 residues long. CDR3 sequence (DNA): TGTGCCAGCAGAAGCACCGGGACAGGGAGCAGAAACACCATATATTTT. Protein sequence: CASRSTGTGSRNTIYF.

The V and J genes are TRBV5-8 and TRBJ1-2; maybe TRBD1 (5 bases). This CDR3 is built from 16 residues. Trimming took 7 bases from V and 2 from J, leaving 21 bases between them. Germline-derived CDR1 and CDR2 are SGHTS and YDEGEE. The CDR3 loop is CASRLRAGGDNYGYTF. As DNA, the CDR3 is TGTGCCAGCCGATTAAGGGCGGGGGGTGACAACTATGGCTACACCTTC.

The chain couples TRBV2 to TRBJ2-5; 7 nucleotides agree with TRBD1. This CDR3 has 13 amino acids. The trim removed 6 bases at V and 5 bases at J, leaving 6 bases unmatched. Germline CDR1 reads SNHLY; CDR2 reads FYNNEI. CDR3 in DNA: TGTGCCAGCAGCGGTAACAGGGGTGAGACCCAGTACTTC. This sequence encodes CASSGNRGETQYF.

The genes are TRBV5-8 and TRBJ1-3, with 7 positions matching TRBD1. V shed 5 bases and J 2 bases; nucleotides not matched to a gene: 10. Per germline, CDR1 SGHTS and CDR2 YDEGEE. This CDR3 has 16 residues. The CDR3: CASRIWEQGTGNTIYF. The CDR3 region has the DNA TGTGCCAGCAGGATTTGGGAACAGGGGACTGGAAACACCATATATTTT.

The J gene is TRBJ2-1, the V gene TRBV19; D is undetermined. The V end was cut by 5 bases, the J end by 0 bases, with 11 bases between. CDR1 LNHDA and CDR2 SQIVND come from the germline V gene (reference sequence). The CDR3 sequence is 15 residues long. The CDR3 reads CASSELRVSYNEQFF. The CDR3 DNA follows: TGTGCCAGTAGTGAGTTGCGAGTCTCCTACAATGAGCAGTTCTTC.

This sequence joins TRBV19 and TRBJ1-2; the D gene is possibly TRBD1 (6 bases). This CDR3 has 19 residues. Germline lookup yields CDR1 LNHDA and CDR2 SQIVND (reference sequence). The V end lost 5 bases, the J end lost 4 bases, and 29 bases lay between the germline ends. CDR3 in DNA: TGTGCCAGTAGTGGGCAGGGGTGGGGTCTCCACAAATCATTCTATGGCTACACCTTC. This gives the protein CASSGQGWGLHKSFYGYTF.

The chain has TRBV19 and TRBJ1-1; TRBD1 matches at 7 bases. The CDR3 covers 14 residues. Unmatched junction bases numbered 7, after V lost 3 bases and J lost 6 bases. CDR1 and CDR2 from the germline V gene are LNHDA and SQIVND (reference sequence). CDR3 protein: CASSIKKGAAEAFF. DNA for the CDR3: TGTGCCAGTAGTATTAAAAAGGGGGCGGCTGAAGCTTTCTTT.

This sequence joins TRBV4-1 and TRBJ2-3, with TRBD2 matching over 12 bases. The trim removed 7 bases at V and 2 bases at J, leaving 7 bases unmatched. The CDR3 covers 16 residues. Per the germline V gene, CDR1 is MGHRA and CDR2 is YSYEKL. The chain's CDR3 is CASINLAGGPTDTQYF. CDR3 coding DNA: TGCGCCAGCATCAACCTAGCGGGAGGGCCCACAGATACGCAGTATTTT.

This rearrangement joins TRBV12-3 or TRBV12-4 to TRBJ2-1; D call uncertain. Trimming left V 7 bases short and J 8 bases short, with 9 bases between. This CDR3 region has 11 residues. The CDR3, as DNA: TGTGCCAGCACTCTTCGGGATGAGCAGTTCTTC. Protein sequence: CASTLRDEQFF.

The genes are TRBV7-9 and TRBJ2-7, with D tentatively TRBD1 (6 bases). V was cut by 4 bases and J by 1 base, with 8 bases left in between. Germline V gene lookup returns CDR1 SEHNR and CDR2 FQNEAQ (reference sequence). There are 13 residues in the CDR3. CDR3: CASSYGQSYEQYF. CDR3 bases: TGTGCCAGCAGCTATGGACAGTCCTACGAGCAGTACTTC.

The sample holds one count of this clone. The chain is built from TRBV7-9 and TRBJ2-5; TRBD2 agrees at 8 bases. The germline V gene has CDR1 SEHNR and CDR2 FQNEAQ (reference sequence). The CDR3 loop spans 17 amino acids. V was clipped by 3 bases and J by 1 base; unmatched bases: 10. The CDR3 sequence: CASSFFVGGAIQETQYF. The DNA for the CDR3 is TGTGCCAGCAGCTTTTTCGTCGGGGGGGCAATCCAAGAGACCCAGTACTTC.

DNA for the CDR3: TGTGCCAGCAGCTTTCCCGGGACAGGGGATGGCTACACCTTC. This codes for CASSFPGTGDGYTF. V and J are TRBV5-4 and TRBJ1-2; 10 nucleotides agree with TRBD1. Germline-derived CDR1 and CDR2 are SGHNT and YYREEE (reference sequence). V shed 2 bases and J 6 bases; nucleotides not matched to a gene: 4. The CDR3 has 14 residues.

This chain uses TRBV9 with TRBJ2-1, with D perhaps TRBD1 (6 bases). The V gene lost 4 bases and the J gene lost 9 bases, with 14 bases spanning the gap. The CDR3 is 13 residues long. Germline CDR1 reads SGDLS; CDR2 reads YYNGEE. This CDR3 is CASSINLGGEQFF. As DNA, the CDR3 is TGTGCCAGCAGCATCAACCTAGGGGGTGAGCAGTTCTTC.

This chain connects TRBV7-7 to TRBJ2-5; possible D gene TRBD1, 6 bases. Trimming pared 5 bases from V and 5 bases from J, leaving 15 bases between. The V gene's germline CDR1 is SSHAT and CDR2 FNYEAQ (reference sequence). The CDR3 contains 14 residues. In DNA, the CDR3 is TGTGCCAGCAGCCTCCGACACAGGGAGGAGACCCAGTACTTC. The encoded protein is CASSLRHREETQYF.

V usage is TRBV13 and J usage is TRBJ2-1; 9 positions agree with TRBD1. The CDR3 runs 15 residues. Germline V CDR1 and CDR2: PRHDT, FYEKMQ (reference sequence). With 5 bases clipped from V and 3 bases from J, the junction kept 5 bases outside the gene matches. CDR3 residues: CASSRRDRVYNEQFF. In DNA, the CDR3 is TGTGCCAGCAGCCGAAGGGACAGGGTCTACAATGAGCAGTTCTTC. The full variable domain, in which reference TRBV13 and TRBJ2-1 provide the parts outside the CDR3, is AAGVIQSPRHLIKEKRETATLKCYPIPRHDTVYWYQQGPGQDPQFLISFYEKMQSDKGSIPDRFSAQQFSDYHSELNMSSLELGDSALYFCASSRRDRVYNEQFFGPGTRLTVL.